The rows below give T cell receptor beta chains drawn from one sample of a study of T cell responses to AZD1222 COVID-19 vaccine. Repertoires were generated with immunoSEQ multiplex PCR, while TCRdb's copy carries only in-frame clones and drops some. Seen here are 150,000 to 170,000 clones, more than 90% observed once, and the top ten hold approximately 20%. The sample was peripheral blood, taken on day 0 of AZD1222 vaccination. The receptors come from an adult in good health. Both conserved end residues are part of each CDR3. A D gene is named only where the DNA matches it firmly. The size field is filled for only some rows; it gives once, few, many or a size class.

CDR3: CASSSGGRTNEKLFF
DNA: TGTGCCAGCAGCTCGGGCGGGCGAACTAATGAAAAACTGTTTTTT
J: TRBJ1-4
D: -
V: TRBV4-2
size: -

CDR3: CAWSVGLREEKLFF
DNA: TGTGCCTGGAGTGTTGGATTGAGGGAAGAAAAACTGTTTTTT
J: TRBJ1-4
D: -
V: TRBV30
size: -

CDR3: CASSGGGRPHF
DNA: TGTGCCAGCAGCGGTGGTGGACGTCCGCATTTT
J: TRBJ1-3
D: -
V: TRBV11-2
size: -

CDR3: CASSRTGGNTEAFF
DNA: TGTGCCAGCAGTCGGACAGGGGGGAACACTGAAGCTTTCTTT
J: TRBJ1-1
D: TRBD1
V: TRBV6-5
size: -

CDR3: CATSEGGYSNQPQHF
DNA: TGTGCCACCAGTGAGGGGGGTTATAGCAATCAGCCCCAGCATTTT
J: TRBJ1-5
D: -
V: TRBV24-1
size: -

CDR3: CAWNRDREGEQYF
DNA: TGTGCCTGGAATCGGGACAGGGAAGGAGAGCAGTACTTC
J: TRBJ2-7
D: TRBD1
V: TRBV30
size: -

CDR3: CASRVIPDYEQYF
DNA: TGTGCCAGCAGGGTGATTCCAGACTACGAGCAGTACTTC
J: TRBJ2-7
D: -
V: TRBV2
size: once

CDR3: CASQKGGQNYGYTF
DNA: TGTGCCAGCCAAAAAGGGGGACAGAACTATGGCTACACCTTC
J: TRBJ1-2
D: TRBD1
V: TRBV28
size: -

CDR3: CATSSGRFSGELFF
DNA: TGTGCCACCAGCTCCGGACGATTTTCCGGGGAGCTGTTTTTT
J: TRBJ2-2
D: -
V: TRBV15
size: -

CDR3: CATSRDSGNSPLHF
DNA: TGTGCCACCAGCAGAGATTCCGGGAACTCACCCCTCCACTTT
J: TRBJ1-6
D: -
V: TRBV15
size: -

CDR3: CASSPADRGLIEAFF
DNA: TGTGCCAGCAGTCCAGCTGACAGGGGGTTAATTGAAGCTTTCTTT
J: TRBJ1-1
D: TRBD1
V: TRBV25-1
size: -

CDR3: CASSPSDRDGYTF
DNA: TGTGCCAGCTCACCCTCGGACAGGGATGGCTACACCTTC
J: TRBJ1-2
D: TRBD1
V: TRBV18
size: -

CDR3: CASSFDSNYGYTF
DNA: TGTGCCAGCAGCTTTGACTCTAACTATGGCTACACCTTC
J: TRBJ1-2
D: -
V: TRBV11-2
size: -

CDR3: CSLGLARNTEAFF
DNA: TGCAGCTTAGGTCTGGCGCGTAACACTGAAGCTTTCTTT
J: TRBJ1-1
D: -
V: TRBV29-1
size: -

CDR3: CASSPQTGNYNSPLHF
DNA: TGTGCCAGCAGCCCGCAGACAGGGAATTATAATTCACCCCTCCACTTT
J: TRBJ1-6
D: TRBD1
V: TRBV7-2
size: -

CDR3: CASSDSAGGGYEQYF
DNA: TGTGCCAGCAGCGATTCAGCGGGAGGAGGATACGAGCAGTACTTC
J: TRBJ2-7
D: TRBD2
V: TRBV7-2
size: -

CDR3: CASSGGGRSYNSPLHF
DNA: TGCGCCAGCAGTGGAGGAGGCCGATCCTATAATTCACCCCTCCACTTT
J: TRBJ1-6
D: -
V: TRBV5-1
size: -

CDR3: CASWTALNEKLFF
DNA: TGTGCCTCTTGGACAGCCCTGAATGAAAAACTGTTTTTT
J: TRBJ1-4
D: -
V: TRBV30
size: -

CDR3: CASSPGSGAGNTIYF
DNA: TGTGCCAGCAGTCCTGGGTCTGGCGCTGGAAACACCATATATTTT
J: TRBJ1-3
D: -
V: TRBV5-4
size: once

CDR3: CASRTAYYNEQFF
DNA: TGTGCCAGCAGGACAGCTTACTACAATGAGCAGTTCTTC
J: TRBJ2-1
D: -
V: TRBV28
size: -

CDR3: CASSLAGDGSGYTF
DNA: TGTGCCAGCAGCTTAGCGGGTGACGGCTCTGGCTACACCTTC
J: TRBJ1-2
D: -
V: TRBV13
size: -

CDR3: CASSFLSGSSYEQYF
DNA: TGTGCCAGCAGCTTTCTCTCCGGGAGCTCCTACGAGCAGTACTTC
J: TRBJ2-7
D: -
V: TRBV7-2
size: -

CDR3: CASSFSTGEQFF
DNA: TGTGCCAGCAGCTTTTCGACAGGGGAGCAGTTCTTC
J: TRBJ2-1
D: TRBD1
V: TRBV7-3
size: -

CDR3: CASSQGRAGNSPLHF
DNA: TGTGCCAGCAGCCAAGGAAGGGCAGGGAATTCACCCCTCCACTTT
J: TRBJ1-6
D: -
V: TRBV3-1/TRBV3-2
size: -

CDR3: CASSFTVNTEAFF
DNA: TGTGCCAGCAGCTTTACAGTGAACACTGAAGCTTTCTTT
J: TRBJ1-1
D: -
V: TRBV7-2
size: few

CDR3: CASSPPGSGSLMNTEAFF
DNA: TGTGCCAGCTCACCACCAGGGTCGGGCAGCCTTATGAACACTGAAGCTTTCTTT
J: TRBJ1-1
D: -
V: TRBV18
size: -

CDR3: CASTFPDSGNTIYF
DNA: TGTGCCAGTACGTTTCCGGACTCTGGAAACACCATATATTTT
J: TRBJ1-3
D: -
V: TRBV19
size: -

CDR3: CASSFGGANVLTF
DNA: TGTGCCAGCAGTTTCGGTGGGGCCAACGTCCTGACTTTC
J: TRBJ2-6
D: -
V: TRBV27
size: -

CDR3: CASSLFDRPNQPQHF
DNA: TGTGCCAGCAGCTTGTTTGACAGGCCGAATCAGCCCCAGCATTTT
J: TRBJ1-5
D: -
V: TRBV5-6
size: -

CDR3: CASSWSGGMGETQYF
DNA: TGTGCCAGTAGTTGGTCGGGAGGAATGGGGGAGACCCAGTACTTC
J: TRBJ2-5
D: TRBD2
V: TRBV19
size: -

CDR3: CATGGQGAGQPQHF
DNA: TGTGCCACGGGAGGACAGGGGGCCGGTCAGCCCCAGCATTTT
J: TRBJ1-5
D: TRBD1
V: TRBV15
size: -

CDR3: CLWVRALALYNEQFF
DNA: TGTCTCTGGGTCAGGGCACTTGCTCTGTACAATGAGCAGTTCTTC
J: TRBJ2-1
D: -
V: TRBV30
size: -

CDR3: CATSDTGTGNEQFF
DNA: TGTGCCACCAGTGATACCGGGACAGGGAATGAGCAGTTCTTC
J: TRBJ2-1
D: TRBD1
V: TRBV24-1
size: -

CDR3: CASREGNTEAFF
DNA: TGTGCCAGCAGGGAAGGGAACACTGAAGCTTTCTTT
J: TRBJ1-1
D: -
V: TRBV28
size: -

CDR3: CAGQDSSSYEQYF
DNA: TGTGCCGGCCAGGACAGTAGCTCCTACGAGCAGTACTTC
J: TRBJ2-7
D: -
V: TRBV7-8
size: -

CDR3: CASSLGGPYEQYF
DNA: TGTGCCAGCAGTTTGGGCGGACCCTACGAGCAGTACTTC
J: TRBJ2-7
D: -
V: TRBV28
size: -

CDR3: CASKNRGRVTEAFF
DNA: TGCGCCAGCAAAAACAGGGGGCGCGTTACTGAAGCTTTCTTT
J: TRBJ1-1
D: TRBD1
V: TRBV10-1
size: -

CDR3: CAISGTGSSYEQYF
DNA: TGTGCCATCTCAGGGACAGGGAGCTCCTACGAGCAGTACTTC
J: TRBJ2-7
D: TRBD1
V: TRBV10-3
size: -

CDR3: CASSPPYPTVHQPQHF
DNA: TGTGCCAGCAGTCCACCATACCCTACAGTGCATCAGCCCCAGCATTTT
J: TRBJ1-5
D: -
V: TRBV28
size: -

CDR3: CASSSLLGQGNSPLHF
DNA: TGTGCCAGCAGTTCCCTTTTGGGACAGGGTAATTCACCCCTCCACTTT
J: TRBJ1-6
D: TRBD1
V: TRBV28
size: once

CDR3: CASSTTGAGYTF
DNA: TGTGCCAGCAGCACAACAGGGGCTGGCTACACCTTC
J: TRBJ1-2
D: TRBD1
V: TRBV11-3
size: once

CDR3: CASSVWERQETQYF
DNA: TGTGCCAGCAGCGTTTGGGAGCGGCAAGAGACCCAGTACTTC
J: TRBJ2-5
D: -
V: TRBV9
size: -

CDR3: CASSLVHSSNQPQHF
DNA: TGTGCCAGCAGCTTAGTACATTCTAGCAATCAGCCCCAGCATTTT
J: TRBJ1-5
D: -
V: TRBV7-8
size: once

CDR3: CASSPPGGLWYEQYF
DNA: TGTGCCAGCTCACCCCCAGGGGGTTTGTGGTACGAGCAGTACTTC
J: TRBJ2-7
D: TRBD1
V: TRBV18
size: -

CDR3: CASSSRDLNQPQHF
DNA: TGTGCCAGCAGCTCCAGGGACCTCAATCAGCCCCAGCATTTT
J: TRBJ1-5
D: -
V: TRBV7-9
size: -

CDR3: CASSPGRLNTGELFF
DNA: TGTGCCAGCAGCCCAGGACGGCTGAACACCGGGGAGCTGTTTTTT
J: TRBJ2-2
D: -
V: TRBV13
size: -

CDR3: CASSSTPGVSDEKLFF
DNA: TGTGCCAGCAGTTCAACCCCAGGGGTATCCGATGAAAAACTGTTTTTT
J: TRBJ1-4
D: -
V: TRBV28
size: -

CDR3: CASSQGGIRYNSPLHF
DNA: TGCGCCAGCAGCCAAGGGGGGATCAGGTATAATTCACCCCTCCACTTT
J: TRBJ1-6
D: -
V: TRBV4-1
size: -

CDR3: CASSLAVGGDYGYTF
DNA: TGTGCCAGCAGTTTGGCGGTCGGGGGGGACTATGGCTACACCTTC
J: TRBJ1-2
D: -
V: TRBV27
size: -

CDR3: CARSPRPAQNTEAFF
DNA: TGTGCCAGAAGCCCCCGCCCAGCTCAAAACACTGAAGCTTTCTTT
J: TRBJ1-1
D: -
V: TRBV7-5
size: -

CDR3: CASSLGGPQLTEAFF
DNA: TGTGCCAGCAGCTTGGGTGGGCCCCAACTTACTGAAGCTTTCTTT
J: TRBJ1-1
D: -
V: TRBV5-4
size: -

CDR3: CASSQDRDGYTF
DNA: TGCGCCAGCAGTCAGGACAGGGATGGCTACACCTTC
J: TRBJ1-2
D: TRBD1
V: TRBV5-1
size: -

CDR3: CASSFGRRDRENIQYF
DNA: TGTGCCAGCAGTTTCGGTCGTCGGGACAGGGAGAACATTCAGTACTTC
J: TRBJ2-4
D: TRBD1
V: TRBV28
size: -

CDR3: CATGGTVNTEAFF
DNA: TGTGCCACCGGGGGGACAGTAAACACTGAAGCTTTCTTT
J: TRBJ1-1
D: TRBD1
V: TRBV3-1/TRBV3-2
size: -

CDR3: CASSSSYPSPNYGYTF
DNA: TGTGCCAGCAGTTCCTCATACCCATCCCCTAACTATGGCTACACCTTC
J: TRBJ1-2
D: -
V: TRBV6-5
size: -

CDR3: CAWNLQGRGQPQHF
DNA: TGTGCCTGGAATCTCCAGGGGCGAGGGCAGCCCCAGCATTTT
J: TRBJ1-5
D: -
V: TRBV30
size: -

CDR3: CASSDPQGGYGYTF
DNA: TGTGCCAGCAGTGATCCACAGGGGGGCTATGGCTACACCTTC
J: TRBJ1-2
D: TRBD1
V: TRBV25-1
size: -

CDR3: CAFFDRGTLEKLFF
DNA: TGTGCCTTTTTTGACCGGGGAACCCTCGAAAAACTGTTTTTT
J: TRBJ1-4
D: -
V: TRBV5-4
size: -

CDR3: CASSPANAPCRYTF
DNA: TGCGCCAGCAGTCCCGCTAACGCCCCTTGCCGCTACACCTTC
J: TRBJ1-2
D: -
V: TRBV23-1
size: -